The 18 T cell receptor beta chains below were found in one sample sequenced in a study of CD8 T cells in ankylosing spondylitis. TCRdb re-called the 5' RACE reads through MiXCR, storing one row per CDR3 protein. In the table there are over 20,000 distinct CDR3 sequences, about a sixth of which are singletons. Sequenced material: blood. These receptors originate from a male donor with ankylosing spondylitis or in good health (not recorded which).

This clonotype was observed a handful of times. J is TRBJ2-7 and V is TRBV25-1; D call uncertain. The germline gives CDR1 MGHDK, CDR2 SYGVNS. The CDR3 contains 15 residues. Trimming shortened V by 5 bases and J by 0 bases, and 14 bases separated the two germline ends. CDR3 DNA: TGTGCCAGCAGTTCAGACCGATACCTCTCCTACGAGCAGTACTTC. This sequence encodes CASSSDRYLSYEQYF.

This chain links TRBV18 with TRBJ1-1; TRBD1 is a possible D gene (5 bases). The CDR3 loop spans 13 amino acids. V was trimmed by 8 bases and J by 5 bases, leaving 15 bases between them. The V gene's germline CDR1 is KGHSH and CDR2 LQKENI. The CDR3 here is CASAIGENTEAFF. In nucleotides, the CDR3 is TGTGCCAGCGCAATAGGGGAGAATACTGAAGCTTTCTTT.

There are a few counts of this clonotype. This chain joins TRBV5-6 and TRBJ2-5, with 7 bases lining up with TRBD2. The CDR3 sequence is 15 residues long. The ends lost 0 bases at V and 4 bases at J; junction bases unmatched: 6. Germline loops: CDR1 SGHDT, CDR2 YYEEEE. The CDR3 bases are TGTGCCAGCAGCTTGGTGGCACCGGGAGGAGAGACCCAGTACTTC. Translated: CASSLVAPGGETQYF.

V and J are TRBV5-1 and TRBJ2-2; 8 bases are a match to TRBD1. V was pared by 0 bases and J by 4 bases, with 5 bases of the junction left unmatched. The V gene's germline CDR1 is SGHRS and CDR2 YFSETQ. The CDR3 runs to 16 residues. CDR3 coding DNA: TGCGCCAGCAGCTTGGGACAGGGGCCTGGCACCGGGGAGCTGTTTTTT. Encoded protein: CASSLGQGPGTGELFF. The full variable domain, completed using reference TRBV5-1 and TRBJ2-2, is KAGVTQTPRYLIKTRGQQVTLSCSPISGHRSVSWYQQTPGQGLQFLFEYFSETQRNKGNFPGRFSGRQFSNSRSEMNVSTLELGDSALYLCASSLGQGPGTGELFFGEGSRLTVL.

By share of the sample, this clonotype is medium-sized (0.01 to 0.1%). The J gene is TRBJ2-3, the V gene TRBV24-1, with D maybe TRBD2 (6 bases). The CDR3 sequence is 13 residues long. Germline-derived CDR1 and CDR2 are KGHDR and SFDVKD. V lost 4 bases, J lost 10 bases, and 14 bases lay in between. CDR3 residues: CATSDPGLPAQYF. In DNA form, the CDR3 reads TGTGCCACCAGTGACCCGGGACTCCCTGCGCAGTATTTT.

This clonotype was observed a few times. V usage is TRBV5-3 and J usage is TRBJ2-7; 9 bases align to TRBD1. TRBV5-3 is an ORF for which the function is uncertain. The CDR3 covers 15 residues. The J segment lost 6 bases and the V segment lost 5 bases, leaving 12 bases of the junction unmatched. CDR3 sequence (DNA): TGTGCCAGAAGGCCTACCCGGGACAGGGATTCCGAGCAGTACGTC. It translates to CARRPTRDRDSEQYV.

This clonotype turned up a few times. The rearrangement uses TRBV7-3 and TRBJ2-1; 8 nucleotides agree with TRBD2. From germline, CDR1 is SGHTA and CDR2 FQGTGA. Trimming removed 5 bases from V and 8 bases from J; junction bases left unmatched: 8. The CDR3 covers 14 residues. CDR3 amino acids: CASSPGGGGDEQFF. The CDR3, as DNA: TGTGCCAGCAGCCCCGGGGGGGGCGGGGATGAGCAGTTCTTC.

This clonotype was seen a handful of times. The chain uses TRBV30 and TRBJ2-6; D unresolved. Germline values: CDR1 GTSNPN, CDR2 SVGIG (reference sequence). V lost 0 bases, J lost 0 bases, and 12 bases lay in between. This CDR3 spans 17 amino acids. The CDR3 loop reads CAWSVPRSSSGANVLTF. The CDR3, as DNA: TGTGCCTGGAGTGTACCGAGGAGTAGCTCTGGGGCCAACGTCCTGACTTTC.

This clonotype has a count of ten or more. The chain combines TRBV7-2 with TRBJ2-5, with 9 nucleotides matching TRBD2. This CDR3 has 15 residues. The germline V gene has CDR1 SGHTA and CDR2 FQGNSA. With 0 bases clipped from V and 4 bases from J, the junction kept 3 bases outside the gene matches. CDR3 nucleotide sequence: TGTGCCAGCAGCTTAGCGGCGGGAGGGGTAGAGACCCAGTACTTC. This sequence encodes CASSLAAGGVETQYF.

There are many counts of this clonotype. The V gene is TRBV6-6, the J gene TRBJ1-1; no clear D gene. Deletions cut 4 bases from V and 4 bases from J, with 4 bases between. Germline CDR1 and CDR2: MNHNY and SVGAGI (reference sequence). The CDR3 is 11 amino acids. Here the CDR3 DNA reads TGTGCCAGCAGTTCGATCACTGAAGCTTTCTTT. Translating it yields CASSSITEAFF.

The chain carries TRBV28 and TRBJ2-5; 9 bases map to TRBD1. This CDR3 spans 15 amino acids. From germline, CDR1 is MDHEN and CDR2 SYDVKM. With 6 bases clipped from V and 4 bases from J, the junction kept 9 bases outside the gene matches. In nucleotides, the CDR3 is TGTGCCAGCAGGGATACACAGGGGGCTGGAGAGACCCAGTACTTC. Translating gives CASRDTQGAGETQYF.

There are many counts of this clonotype. The chain uses TRBV20-1 and TRBJ2-1; a weak D match, TRBD1 (6 bases). Germline assignment: CDR1 DFQATT and CDR2 SNEGSKA (reference sequence). CDR3 size: 15 residues. The V end lost 0 bases, the J end lost 3 bases, and 12 bases lay between the germline ends. CDR3 in amino acids: CSAREAGASYNEQFF. CDR3 coding DNA: TGCAGTGCTAGAGAAGCAGGGGCCAGCTACAATGAGCAGTTCTTC.

The genes are TRBV7-3 and TRBJ2-2; D ambiguous. The germline gives CDR1 SGHTA, CDR2 FQGTGA. Trimming removed 5 bases at V and 6 bases at J, with 16 bases between. CDR3 length: 15 residues. The CDR3 bases are TGTGCCAGCAGCCTCAACGGACGCGTACCCGGGGAGCTGTTTTTT. This gives the protein CASSLNGRVPGELFF.

The chain couples TRBV7-2 to TRBJ2-2, with TRBD2 matching over 8 bases. Germline V gene lookup returns CDR1 SGHTA and CDR2 FQGNSA. The length of the CDR3 is 16 residues. With 2 bases clipped from V and 6 bases from J, the junction kept 8 bases outside the gene matches. CDR3 DNA sequence: TGTGCCAGCAGCTTACCGGGACTAGGGATATCCGGGGAGCTGTTTTTT. It translates to CASSLPGLGISGELFF.

V is TRBV7-2 and J is TRBJ2-3; TRBD2 matches 10 bases. Germline loops: CDR1 SGHTA, CDR2 FQGNSA. J was trimmed by 5 bases and V by 1 base; bases with no gene match: 6. CDR3 length: 16 residues. CDR3 protein: CASSLGLAGDVDTQYF. As DNA, the CDR3 is TGTGCCAGCAGCTTAGGGCTAGCGGGGGACGTAGATACGCAGTATTTT. Drawing the rest from reference TRBV7-2 and TRBJ2-3, the complete variable domain is GAGVSQSPSNKVTEKGKDVELRCDPISGHTALYWYRQSLGQGLEFLIYFQGNSAPDKSGLPSDRFSAERTGGSVSTLTIQRTQQEDSAVYLCASSLGLAGDVDTQYFGPGTRLTVL.

This clonotype occurred many times. CDR3 nucleotide sequence: TGTGCCAGCAGCCAAGATAGCGGGAGGGCCGGTGAGCAGTTCTTC. It specifies CASSQDSGRAGEQFF. V gene TRBV4-2 combines with J gene TRBJ2-1, with TRBD2 matching 11 bases. This CDR3 has 15 amino acids. The ends lost 0 bases at V and 9 bases at J; junction bases unmatched: 4. Per the germline V gene, CDR1 is LGHNA and CDR2 is YNFKEQ.

This clonotype occurred many times. This sequence joins TRBV4-2 and TRBJ2-3; the D gene is possibly TRBD1 (5 bases). Germline V lookup: CDR1 LGHNA, CDR2 YNFKEQ. V was trimmed by 4 bases and J by 2 bases, leaving 16 bases between them. The CDR3 extends over 16 amino acids. CDR3 DNA sequence: TGTGCCAGCAGCCCCTCGCTTGGGGCGGACACAGATACGCAGTATTTT. This gives the protein CASSPSLGADTDTQYF.

V gene TRBV7-8 combines with J gene TRBJ2-1; 8 bases map to TRBD2. Germline assignment: CDR1 SGHVS and CDR2 FQNEAQ. With V trimmed by 4 bases and J by 4 bases, 3 bases remained unmatched. The CDR3 loop spans 14 amino acids. The CDR3 bases are TGTGCCAGCAGCTCGGGGGGGCCTTACAATGAGCAGTTCTTC. Protein: CASSSGGPYNEQFF.